The subject of this entry is one TCR beta chain. Sequenced by immunoSEQ multiplex PCR; TCRdb stores in-frame clones only, minus some. Of approximately 290,000 clones in the sample, roughly 89% were seen once. In terms of age and location, participants ranged from roughly 18 to 90 years and lived in about 25 US areas. The sample is drawn from a study of blood T cell repertoires in COVID-19. Germline-derived CDR1 and CDR2 are LNHDA and SQIVND (reference sequence). The CDR3 runs to 12 residues. V lost 6 bases and J 8 bases, leaving 13 bases between the germline ends. The sequence came from a woman aged 18-29 years with acute COVID-19. Sequenced material: PBMCs or T cells enriched from blood (not recorded which). This sequence joins TRBV19 and TRBJ1-2, with D unresolved. The CDR3 region is CASSLSSRGYTF. CDR3 DNA sequence: TGTGCCAGTAGCCTCAGCTCGCGGGGCTACACCTTC.